This entry lists 24 T cell receptor beta chains sequenced from one sample in a study of blood T cell dynamics during melanoma immunotherapy. The study, taken as a whole, reports: Immune-effector CD8+ cells best matched cell-free DNA CDR3 sequences and were most clonal.

The antigens for these receptors are not known. The protocol was immunoSEQ multiplex PCR, while the TCRdb copy is restricted to in-frame clones and leaves out a portion. Of more than 800 clones listed, around 73% are singletons. Indicated time point: week 3, after first cycle of checkpoint inhibitor. Memory T cells counted as immune-effector cells when CD3+ CD4- CD8+ CD45RA- CD45RO-high CD27- CCR7-. The specimen comprised CD8+ T cells from blood, sampled from a patient treated with checkpoint blockade. Receptor source: a human donor with melanoma.

This clone showed up just a few times. This chain connects TRBV4-3 to TRBJ2-7; the match to TRBD1 covers 11 bases. V shed 4 bases and J 4 bases; nucleotides not matched to a gene: 3. Germline CDR1 is LGHNA and CDR2 is YSLEER. CDR3 size: 14 residues. CDR3 residues: CASSRDRGAYEQYF. In DNA, the CDR3 is TGCGCCAGCAGCCGGGACAGGGGGGCTTACGAGCAGTACTTC.

This clone was seen only once. The chain has TRBV5-4 and TRBJ2-2; 7 bases line up with TRBD1. Germline lookup yields CDR1 SGHNT and CDR2 YYREEE (reference sequence). V lost 4 bases and J lost 3; bases outside the gene matches: 6. The CDR3 covers 15 residues. The CDR3 region has the DNA TGTGCCAGCAGCCCCACAGGGGTGGACACCGGGGAGCTGTTTTTT. Its protein is CASSPTGVDTGELFF.

This chain joins TRBV11-2 and TRBJ1-4, with D uncertain. The V end was cut by 5 bases, the J end by 3 bases, with 7 bases between. The CDR3 totals 13 residues. Germline loops: CDR1 SGHAT, CDR2 FQNNGV. This CDR3 is CASSPGSNEKLFF. The DNA of the CDR3 is TGTGCCAGCAGCCCGGGATCTAATGAAAAACTGTTTTTT.

This chain joins TRBV6-5 and TRBJ2-4; D uncertain. Trimming stripped 6 bases from V and 8 bases from J, with 14 bases between. The germline gives CDR1 MNHEY, CDR2 SVGAGI. The CDR3 contains 13 residues. This CDR3 reads CASSRADGDIQYF. CDR3 bases: TGTGCCAGCAGCCGAGCCGACGGTGACATTCAGTACTTC.

This clone appeared a few times. This chain connects TRBV2 to TRBJ2-7; either TRBD1 or TRBD2 may supply D (5 bases each). The ends were cut back, 10 bases at V and 3 bases at J, with 10 bases in the middle. The CDR3 consists of 11 residues. Looked up from germline, CDR1 is SNHLY and CDR2 is FYNNEI. The CDR3 DNA follows: TGTGCCACTGGGGGTAACTACGAGCAGTACTTC. Translation gives CATGGNYEQYF.

This chain uses TRBV4-3 with TRBJ2-7, with 10 bases identical to TRBD2. This CDR3 is built from 16 residues. Germline V gives CDR1 LGHNA, CDR2 YSLEER. The ends lost 3 bases at V and 7 bases at J; junction bases unmatched: 12. The CDR3 DNA reads TGCGCCAGCAGCCACTCCGGCGGGACTAGCGCCCAGGAGCAGTACTTC. It is translated as CASSHSGGTSAQEQYF.

This clone was recorded only once. This chain uses TRBV4-3 with TRBJ1-6, with 7 bases that match TRBD1. Per germline, CDR1 LGHNA and CDR2 YSLEER. CDR3 size: 18 residues. With V trimmed by 0 bases and J by 1 base, 6 bases remained unmatched. The CDR3 sequence is CASSQDSAGGSYNSPLHF. The CDR3 DNA reads TGCGCCAGCAGCCAAGATTCTGCAGGGGGATCCTATAATTCACCCCTCCACTTT.

This chain connects TRBV28 to TRBJ2-4, with 13 bases matching TRBD2. This CDR3 spans 15 amino acids. The V and J ends lost 6 bases and 8 bases, in that order; junction bases with no gene match: 7. Germline V lookup: CDR1 MDHEN, CDR2 SYDVKM. The CDR3 protein is CASRRTSGRSDIQYF. CDR3 bases: TGTGCCAGCAGACGGACTAGCGGGAGATCGGACATTCAGTACTTC.

This rearrangement joins TRBV11-2 to TRBJ2-5; tentatively, D is TRBD1 (6 bases). Trimming took off 3 bases at V and 0 bases at J, with 11 bases between the two ends. The CDR3 is made up of 15 amino acids. Germline CDR1 reads SGHAT; CDR2 reads FQNNGV. The CDR3 loop is CASSFGDRNQETQYF. CDR3 in DNA: TGTGCCAGCAGCTTCGGCGACAGGAACCAAGAGACCCAGTACTTC.

This clone was observed a handful of times. This chain joins TRBV4-3 and TRBJ2-1, with TRBD2 matching 8 bases. The CDR3 has 17 residues. The germline CDR1 and CDR2 sequences are LGHNA and YSLEER. V lost 0 bases, J lost 5 bases, and 9 bases stayed unmatched. The CDR3 region is CASSQDRSSGSNNEQFF. DNA for the CDR3: TGCGCCAGCAGCCAAGATCGGTCCAGCGGGAGTAACAATGAGCAGTTCTTC.

This chain links TRBV19 with TRBJ1-5; D gene unclear. Germline V gene data show CDR1 as LNHDA and CDR2 as SQIVND (reference sequence). The CDR3 totals 15 residues. Trimming removed 7 bases at V and 4 bases at J, with 17 bases between. The CDR3 loop is CASKEGTTHNQPQHF. In nucleotides, the CDR3 is TGTGCCAGTAAGGAGGGCACTACCCATAATCAGCCCCAGCATTTT.

This clone occurred a few times. The chain combines TRBV9 with TRBJ2-7; 9 nucleotides match TRBD1. With V trimmed by 3 bases and J by 5 bases, 9 bases remained unmatched. This CDR3 is built from 15 residues. CDR1 is SGDLS, CDR2 YYNGEE, per germline. CDR3 residues: CASSETTGGKHEQYF. CDR3 in DNA: TGTGCCAGCAGCGAAACGACAGGGGGGAAGCACGAGCAGTACTTC.

The gene calls are TRBV29-1 and TRBJ2-1; D perhaps matches TRBD2 (5 bases). Germline CDR1 SQVTM, CDR2 ANQGSEA. V gave up 4 bases and J gave up 2 bases, with 12 bases separating them. This CDR3 spans 14 amino acids. CDR3 DNA: TGCAGCGTTGGTAGGGCGGGTCCCTACAATGAGCAGTTCTTC. It specifies CSVGRAGPYNEQFF.

The V and J genes are TRBV9 and TRBJ2-5; no clear D gene. CDR3 size: 14 residues. The germline CDR1 and CDR2 sequences are SGDLS and YYNGEE. V dropped 0 bases and J dropped 4 bases, with 10 bases sitting between them. The CDR3, as DNA: TGTGCCAGCAGCGTAGTCTCCACGGGAGAGACCCAGTACTTC. Translated: CASSVVSTGETQYF.

The chain uses TRBV6-4 and TRBJ2-2, with 8 bases fitting TRBD2. J was trimmed by 3 bases and V by 0 bases; bases with no gene match: 6. Per germline, CDR1 MRHNA and CDR2 SNTAGT. The CDR3 is 17 residues long. CDR3 sequence reads: CASSDSGTRDYTGELFF. The CDR3 DNA is TGTGCCAGCAGTGACTCAGGGACTAGGGACTACACCGGGGAGCTGTTTTTT.

This chain uses TRBV5-4 with TRBJ1-2; D uncertain. V was clipped by 4 bases and J by 0 bases, with 28 bases between them. This CDR3 contains 20 residues. Germline assignment: CDR1 SGHNT and CDR2 YYREEE (reference sequence). CDR3 DNA: TGTGCCAGCAGCCGATTCCCCTTTATGAACCACGCTCCAGCTAACTATGGCTACACCTTC. Protein product: CASSRFPFMNHAPANYGYTF.

This chain uses TRBV28 with TRBJ2-1; D possibly corresponds to TRBD2 (5 bases). CDR3 length: 15 residues. CDR1 is MDHEN and CDR2 is SYDVKM in the germline V gene. V was pared by 4 bases and J by 0 bases, with 10 bases between. CDR3 loop: CASSSPRDSYNEQFF. In DNA form, the CDR3 reads TGTGCCAGCAGTTCCCCACGGGACTCCTACAATGAGCAGTTCTTC.

The gene calls are TRBV13 and TRBJ2-5; D is possibly TRBD2 (6 bases). The CDR3 extends over 14 amino acids. The germline V and J ends were trimmed by 4 bases and 4 bases, with 13 bases remaining between them. Germline V CDR1 and CDR2: PRHDT, FYEKMQ (reference sequence). The CDR3 reads CASSSRGTSETQYF. Written as DNA, the CDR3 is TGTGCCAGCAGCTCCCGAGGGACTTCAGAGACCCAGTACTTC.

This clone was detected only a few times. The chain is built from TRBV9 and TRBJ2-1; 11 bases align to TRBD2. V trimming: 4 bases; J trimming: 0 bases; junction bases outside the gene matches: 3. Germline CDR1 and CDR2: SGDLS and YYNGEE. The CDR3 consists of 16 residues. The chain's CDR3 is CASSSSGGSSYNEQFF. The CDR3 region has the DNA TGTGCCAGCAGCTCTAGCGGGGGGAGCTCCTACAATGAGCAGTTCTTC.

The chain recombines TRBV10-3 with TRBJ2-5; tentatively, D is TRBD2 (5 bases). Per germline, CDR1 ENHRY and CDR2 SYGVKD. The V gene lost 10 bases and the J gene lost 5 bases, with 23 bases spanning the gap. The CDR3 sequence is 15 residues long. The DNA for the CDR3 is TGTGCCACCCTTTATGAGAGGCGGAGAGGGGAGACCCAGTACTTC. Its translation: CATLYERRRGETQYF.

This clone was detected a few times. CDR3 sequence: CASSVSGALNQPQHF. The CDR3 nucleotides read TGTGCCAGCAGCGTTAGCGGCGCCCTTAATCAGCCCCAGCATTTT. The chain couples TRBV9 to TRBJ1-5, with D unclear. V was cut by 2 bases and J by 4 bases, with 13 bases left in between. From germline, CDR1 is SGDLS and CDR2 YYNGEE. This CDR3 has 15 amino acids.

The sample holds a few counts of this clone. This chain links TRBV7-2 with TRBJ1-4; D is unclear. Trimming stripped 5 bases from V and 3 bases from J, with 7 bases between. This CDR3 region has 13 residues. Germline-derived CDR1 and CDR2 are SGHTA and FQGNSA. Here the CDR3 DNA reads TGTGCCAGCAGCCCGGGATCTAATGAAAAACTGTTTTTT. It translates to CASSPGSNEKLFF. The full variable domain, rest sourced from reference TRBV7-2 and TRBJ1-4, is GAGVSQSPSNKVTEKGKDVELRCDPISGHTALYWYRQSLGQGLEFLIYFQGNSAPDKSGLPSDRFSAERTGGSVSTLTIQRTQQEDSAVYLCASSPGSNEKLFFGSGTQLSVL.

Turning to this clone: One end of the junction varies from germline; a read error may be responsible. The chain uses TRBV7-7 and TRBJ1-1; D is unclear. Germline V gene data show CDR1 as SSHAT and CDR2 as FNYEAQ (reference sequence). The CDR3 contains 13 residues. CDR3: CASSLSLNTEAFF. The CDR3 DNA reads as TGTGCTAGCAGCTTGTCCCTGAACACTGAAGCTTTCTTT.

This chain uses TRBV27 with TRBJ2-7; 8 bases match TRBD2. CDR3 size: 16 residues. CDR1 and CDR2 from the germline V gene are MNHEY and SMNVEV (reference sequence). With V trimmed by 0 bases and J by 6 bases, 10 bases remained unmatched. This CDR3 is CASSLSSGRGPGEQYF. For the CDR3, the DNA is TGTGCCAGCAGTTTATCATCCGGGAGGGGCCCGGGCGAGCAGTACTTC.